This note documents a single T cell receptor beta chain sequence. The target antigen is unknown. Primers: 60 Vbeta forward and 13 Jbeta reverse. Only in-frame clones appear in the TCRdb table, and some are missing; sequencing was by immunoSEQ multiplex PCR. The sample records about 62,000 clones, approximately 89% being singletons. The sample comes from a study of cytomegalovirus exposure and HLA in healthy donors. Study-level points and caveats: Earlier analysis looked at TCR beta V segments, and most were productive about 87% or about 30% of the time.

Germline CDR1 and CDR2: KGHSH and LQKENI. This CDR3 is built from 14 residues. V shed 3 bases and J shed 4 bases, with 10 bases lying between them. Sequencing was carried out using PBMCs. The TCR sequence derives from a man in his late teens or twenties in good health and CMV-seronegative. The chain joins TRBV18 to TRBJ1-5; D remains unclear. The CDR3 nucleotides read TGTGCCAGCTCACCGATGGCAGGTAATCAGCCCCAGCATTTT. The encoded protein is CASSPMAGNQPQHF. Looking up the rest from reference TRBV18 and TRBJ1-5 gives the full variable domain: NAGVMQNPRHLVRRRGQEARLRCSPMKGHSHVYWYRQLPEEGLKFMVYLQKENIIDESGMPKERFSAEFPKEGPSILRIQQVVRGDSAAYFCASSPMAGNQPQHFGDGTRLSIL.